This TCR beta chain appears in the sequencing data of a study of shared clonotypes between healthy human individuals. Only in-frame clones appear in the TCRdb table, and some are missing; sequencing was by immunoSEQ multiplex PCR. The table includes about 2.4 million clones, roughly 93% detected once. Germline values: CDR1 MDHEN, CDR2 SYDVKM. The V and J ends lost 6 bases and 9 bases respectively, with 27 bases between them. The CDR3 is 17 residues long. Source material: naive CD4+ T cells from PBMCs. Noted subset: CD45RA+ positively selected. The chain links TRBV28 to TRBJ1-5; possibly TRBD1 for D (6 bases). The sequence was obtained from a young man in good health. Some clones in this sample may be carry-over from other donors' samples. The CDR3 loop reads CASRPVNDRDTSGPQHF. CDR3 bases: TGTGCCAGCAGACCCGTAAACGACCGGGACACCAGCGGGCCCCAGCATTTT. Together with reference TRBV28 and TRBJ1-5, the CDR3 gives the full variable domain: DVKVTQSSRYLVKRTGEKVFLECVQDMDHENMFWYRQDPGLGLRLIYFSYDVKMKEKGDIPEGYSVSREKKERFSLILESASTNQTSMYLCASRPVNDRDTSGPQHFGDGTRLSIL.